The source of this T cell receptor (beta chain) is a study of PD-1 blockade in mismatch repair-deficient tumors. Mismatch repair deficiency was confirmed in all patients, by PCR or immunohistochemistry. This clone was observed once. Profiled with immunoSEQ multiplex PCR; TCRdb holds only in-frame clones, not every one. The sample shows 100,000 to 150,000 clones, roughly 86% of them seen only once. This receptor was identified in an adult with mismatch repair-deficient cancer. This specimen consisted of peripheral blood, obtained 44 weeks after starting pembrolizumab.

The CDR3 DNA reads as TGCGCCAGCAGCTTGGAGGGACTAGCGCCTTACAATGAGCAGTTCTTC. As protein: CASSLEGLAPYNEQFF. The J gene is TRBJ2-1, the V gene TRBV5-1, with 10 positions matching TRBD2. The CDR3 runs 16 residues. Germline CDR1 is SGHRS and CDR2 is YFSETQ. V shed 0 bases, J shed 4 bases, and the junction held 4 bases outside the gene matches.